The source of this TCR beta chain is a study of blood T cell repertoires in COVID-19 (dated by TCRdb to the early 2020s). In the study overall: Samples from collaborators originated in the United States, Italy and Spain and spanned both the acute and convalescent phases of COVID-19. The prospective study material was composed of cDNA or gDNA derived from T cells, B-cell-depleted T cells, or PBMCs. Subjects who had been exposed to COVID-19, were actively infected with it, or had recovered from it provided the deeply sampled blood TCRbeta repertoires that made up the dataset. The repertoires were made available in a free public database intended to serve as a resource for research on the immune response to SARS-CoV-2. The samples were drawn from the first 160 participants of the ongoing ImmuneRACE study and from some 1,300 subjects provided by 6 global collaborators. The sample metadata nearly always contained a de-identified subject ID, COVID-19 status, age in years and sex. Where HLA class I and class II types were available, the types were taken from metadata supplied by the sample provider, not from assay-based typing. Overall results and qualifications from the work: The amount of clinical and demographic metadata varied by source and participant and was provided uncurated.

Collaborating institutions collected whole blood in K2EDTA tubes following their own protocols. For TCRbeta analysis, collaborator samples were shipped as frozen whole blood, as isolated PBMCs, or as DNA extracted from either sample type. TCRbeta CDR3 regions were amplified from genomic DNA by means of the immunoSEQ Assay, a bias-controlled multiplex PCR. Under the source paper's analysis protocol: Within the assay, amplification of reference gene primers was used to estimate how many nucleated cells each sample contained. To quantify the absolute abundance of each unique TCRbeta CDR3 rearrangement, sequence reads were collapsed and filtered. For each sample, productive Simpson clonality was calculated by taking the square root of Simpson's diversity index across productive rearrangements. The clones in this table, taken by TCRdb from immuneACCESS, are in-frame only. Not every clone is retained; where verified, under half of the shortfall comes from an unresolved V gene, and the cause of the rest is unknown. V and J calls and clone size are as listed in that table; D and trimming were resolved from the DNA. The table for this sample lists 150,000 to 200,000 clones; more than 85% of them were counted only once. The ten largest make up 2.1% of the sample.

Regarding this clone: The clone's antigen remains unknown. Per-base qualities were not stored, and no clone one base away is much larger.

The receptor comes from a man between 65 and 85 years old with active or convalescent COVID-19. Sequenced sample: peripheral blood.

This receptor carries the CDR3 CASSESQGSEKLFF. The nucleotide sequence reads TGCGCCAGCAGTGAGTCGCAGGGGAGTGAAAAACTGTTTTTT. The chain is assembled from TRBV10-2 and TRBJ1-4; perhaps TRBD1 is the D gene, with 6 bases matching. Per the germline V gene, WSHSY is the CDR1 and SAAADI is the CDR2. V sheds 0 bases and J sheds 7 bases, leaving 9 bases between their ends. From cysteine to phenylalanine, the CDR3 is 14 amino acids long. Only CDR3 DNA remains: 42 bases, in frame from the first base.